This is a list of T cell receptor beta chains from one sample in a study of cytomegalovirus exposure and HLA in healthy donors. Some clones are missing from TCRdb's copy, which holds only in-frame ones; the method was immunoSEQ multiplex PCR. The sample includes 250,000 to 350,000 clones, more than 80% of them seen just once. The sample taken for sequencing was PBMCs. The receptors originated from a man aged 35 to 55 in good health and CMV-seropositive. Both conserved end residues are part of each CDR3. Fields, in order: D gene, clone size, V gene, CDR3 length, J gene, CDR3 DNA, CDR3 protein. The D gene is left open where the match is weak. For some rows the clone size is stated as once, few or many, or as a class when expanded; others skip it.

TRBD1	few	TRBV6-6	12	TRBJ2-1	TGTGCCAGCAGTTTAACAGGGGATGAGCAGTTCTTC	CASSLTGDEQFF
TRBD1	.	TRBV7-9	13	TRBJ1-5	TGTGCCAGCAGCTTAACAGGGGTTCAGCCCCAGCATTTT	CASSLTGVQPQHF
TRBD2	.	TRBV28	14	TRBJ2-3	TGTGCCAGCCGTAGCGGGCGGAGGGCAGATACGCAGTATTTT	CASRSGRRADTQYF
TRBD2	.	TRBV2	16	TRBJ2-1	TGTGCCAGCAATGGACTAGCGCACTTATCCTACAATGAGCAGTTCTTC	CASNGLAHLSYNEQFF
.	.	TRBV7-8	14	TRBJ1-5	TGTGCCAGCAGCCTAGGGGGGGGGAACCAGCCCCAGCATTTT	CASSLGGGNQPQHF
TRBD2	.	TRBV2	17	TRBJ2-2	TGTGCCAGCAGCCTCCTGATTAGCGGGAGGGGGGGCGGGGAGCTGTTTTTT	CASSLLISGRGGGELFF
TRBD1	.	TRBV28	17	TRBJ1-6	TGTGCCAGCAGTACACGGACAGGGGGCGCGTTAAATTCACCCCTCCACTTT	CASSTRTGGALNSPLHF
TRBD1	.	TRBV29-1	13	TRBJ2-5	TGCAGCGTTGGACAGGGCCCCCAAGAGACCCAGTACTTC	CSVGQGPQETQYF
TRBD2	.	TRBV19	16	TRBJ2-1	TGTGCCAGTAGTCCGACCCGACTAGCGGGACTAGATGAGCAGTTCTTC	CASSPTRLAGLDEQFF
TRBD1	.	TRBV2	15	TRBJ1-1	TGTGCCAGCAGTGCCGACAGGGGGCGGAACACTGAAGCTTTCTTT	CASSADRGRNTEAFF
.	once	TRBV4-1	15	TRBJ1-6	TGCGCCAGCAGCCTCGACGTGGGCCAAAATTCACCCCTCCACTTT	CASSLDVGQNSPLHF
.	.	TRBV27	15	TRBJ2-7	TGTGCCAGCAGTTCACGGACAACCACCTCCTACGAGCAGTACTTC	CASSSRTTTSYEQYF
TRBD1	.	TRBV5-6	15	TRBJ2-7	TGTGCCAGCAGCCCCGGGCAGGGGGTCTCCTACGAGCAGTACTTC	CASSPGQGVSYEQYF
.	.	TRBV18	12	TRBJ2-5	TGTGCCAGCTCCGGGGGAGTGGAGACCCAGTACTTC	CASSGGVETQYF
.	.	TRBV27	18	TRBJ2-1	TGTGCCAGCAGCTCCCTCCGGAAGCGGGCATCAACCTACAATGAGCAGTTCTTC	CASSSLRKRASTYNEQFF
.	once	TRBV13	16	TRBJ2-1	TGTGCCAGCAGTCCGGGCTGGGGAGGCTCCTACAATGAGCAGTTCTTC	CASSPGWGGSYNEQFF
.	.	TRBV28	14	TRBJ1-5	TGTGCCAGCAGTTTAGCCAGGGACAATCAGCCCCAGCATTTT	CASSLARDNQPQHF
.	.	TRBV5-4	17	TRBJ2-1	TGTGCCAGCAGCCCCCCTGGCGGGTACGATTCCTACAATGAGCAGTTCTTC	CASSPPGGYDSYNEQFF
.	.	TRBV7-2	16	TRBJ2-3	TGTGCCAGCAGCTTCTATCTAGTAGGGGGCACAGATACGCAGTATTTT	CASSFYLVGGTDTQYF
.	.	TRBV6-4	14	TRBJ2-7	TGTGCCAGCAGTGACTCGATCCAGTCCTACGAGCAGTACTTC	CASSDSIQSYEQYF
TRBD2	.	TRBV29-1	17	TRBJ2-3	TGCAGCGTTGAAGGGACTAGCGGGAGGGGTAGCACAGATACGCAGTATTTT	CSVEGTSGRGSTDTQYF
.	.	TRBV4-2	14	TRBJ2-7	TGTGCCAGCAGCCAACAACAGGGAGCGGACGAGCAGTACTTC	CASSQQQGADEQYF
TRBD1	.	TRBV10-3	15	TRBJ2-7	TGTGCCATCAGTGATATCGGGACAGATACCTACGAGCAGTACTTC	CAISDIGTDTYEQYF
TRBD1	.	TRBV6-4	17	TRBJ1-2	TGTGCCAGCAGTGAAGACCCAATCCCCAGGGGGGACTATGGCTACACCTTC	CASSEDPIPRGDYGYTF
.	.	TRBV28	11	TRBJ1-2	TGTGCCAGCAGTTTAGAGGAAGGCTACACCTTC	CASSLEEGYTF
TRBD1	.	TRBV2	13	TRBJ2-7	TGTGCCAGCAGCGGGACAGAGTACTACGAGCAGTACTTC	CASSGTEYYEQYF
.	.	TRBV23-1	15	TRBJ2-3	TGCGCCAGCAGCCCCGGCGGTAGCAGGGAAGATACGCAGTATTTT	CASSPGGSREDTQYF
TRBD1	.	TRBV5-1	17	TRBJ2-3	TGCGCCAGCAGCTCCGTTTACCGGGACAGCGTCACAGATACGCAGTATTTT	CASSSVYRDSVTDTQYF
TRBD2	.	TRBV6-4	15	TRBJ2-3	TGTGCCAGCAGTTCACTAGCGGGAGGCCCCGATACGCAGTATTTT	CASSSLAGGPDTQYF
TRBD2	.	TRBV29-1	14	TRBJ2-2	TGCAGCGTCCCTAGCGGGAGAAACACCGGGGAGCTGTTTTTT	CSVPSGRNTGELFF
TRBD2	once	TRBV30	14	TRBJ2-7	TGTGCCTGGAGTCTGGCTAGCGGAGCCTACGAGCAGTACTTC	CAWSLASGAYEQYF
TRBD1	.	TRBV15	17	TRBJ1-1	TGTGCCACCAGCAGCGACAGGGGGGTCCTCAAGAACACTGAAGCTTTCTTT	CATSSDRGVLKNTEAFF
.	once	TRBV9	15	TRBJ2-7	TGTGCCAGCAGCGTAGGGGGCTCAGGCTCCTACGAGCAGTACTTC	CASSVGGSGSYEQYF
TRBD2	.	TRBV6-5	14	TRBJ2-2	TGTGCCAGCAAAAAGCGGGAGTACACCGGGGAGCTGTTTTTT	CASKKREYTGELFF
TRBD2	few	TRBV5-1	15	TRBJ2-7	TGCGCCAGCAGCTCTGGGACTATCGAGATCTACGAGCAGTACTTC	CASSSGTIEIYEQYF
TRBD1	few	TRBV6-6	14	TRBJ1-4	TGTGCCAGCAGTTACTCCGGACAGGCCGAAAAACTGTTTTTT	CASSYSGQAEKLFF
TRBD1	.	TRBV4-3	17	TRBJ2-1	TGCGCCAGCAGCCAAGAACCACAGGGGAGCTCCTACAATGAGCAGTTCTTC	CASSQEPQGSSYNEQFF
TRBD2	.	TRBV9	14	TRBJ2-7	TGTGCCAGCAGCGTGGTAGCGGGAGGAGGAGAGCAGTACTTC	CASSVVAGGGEQYF
TRBD2	.	TRBV7-6	18	TRBJ2-1	TGTGCCAGCAGCTTAGCGCGGGTAGCGGGAGGGCCCTGGGATGAGCAGTTCTTC	CASSLARVAGGPWDEQFF
TRBD1	.	TRBV5-5	15	TRBJ2-7	TGTGCCAGCAGCTGGCTCGGACAGGACCCCCTCGAGCAGTACTTC	CASSWLGQDPLEQYF
.	.	TRBV7-6	15	TRBJ1-3	TGTGCCAGCAGCTTAGCGGAGGGGCTTGGAAACACCATATATTTT	CASSLAEGLGNTIYF
.	.	TRBV27	14	TRBJ2-1	TGTGCCAGCAGCCCCGGGAGTTCCTACAATGAGCAGTTCTTC	CASSPGSSYNEQFF